This passage covers 10 T cell receptor beta chains from one sample sequenced in a study of blood T cell repertoires in COVID-19. Method: immunoSEQ multiplex PCR; TCRdb's copy keeps in-frame clones and lacks some. The table lists approximately 54,000 clones, approximately 87% of them singletons, with under 5% in the top ten. Sequencing used peripheral blood. These receptors all stem from a man aged 50-60 years with acute or convalescent COVID-19.

J is TRBJ1-2 and V is TRBV28; 7 nucleotides align to TRBD1. Germline V gene lookup returns CDR1 MDHEN and CDR2 SYDVKM. CDR3 size: 16 residues. Germline trimming cut 10 bases from V and 4 bases from J; bases unmatched to any gene: 18. CDR3 amino acids: CAILPGRKGAVYGYTF. The CDR3 DNA is TGTGCCATCCTCCCGGGCCGAAAGGGGGCGGTCTATGGCTACACCTTC.

V usage is TRBV6-5 and J usage is TRBJ2-1; 9 nucleotides match TRBD2. The germline gives CDR1 MNHEY, CDR2 SVGAGI. CDR3 length equals 15 residues. The V gene end was trimmed by 0 bases and the J gene end by 8 bases; junction bases not matched to a gene: 5. CDR3 region: CASSYSLAGVHEQFF. Written as DNA, the CDR3 is TGTGCCAGCAGTTACTCGTTAGCGGGGGTGCATGAGCAGTTCTTC.

The V call is TRBV19, the J call TRBJ1-4; tentative D call: TRBD1 (6 bases). Germline lookup yields CDR1 LNHDA and CDR2 SQIVND (reference sequence). V was clipped by 5 bases and J by 5 bases, with 9 bases between them. The CDR3 is 13 residues long. The CDR3 nucleotides read TGTGCCAGTAGTGGGGGCCTCAATGAAAAACTGTTTTTT. This codes for CASSGGLNEKLFF.

V gene TRBV10-1 combines with J gene TRBJ1-3; 12 nucleotides match TRBD1. The CDR3 totals 17 residues. J was trimmed by 4 bases and V by 4 bases; bases with no gene match: 8. Germline lookup yields CDR1 WNHNN and CDR2 SYGVQD (reference sequence). CDR3 residues: CASSAGTGGFLGNTIYF. CDR3 DNA sequence: TGCGCCAGCAGTGCCGGGACAGGGGGCTTCCTCGGAAACACCATATATTTT.

The rearrangement links TRBV5-1 to TRBJ2-7; 10 bases agree with TRBD2. The germline V gene has CDR1 SGHRS and CDR2 YFSETQ. The CDR3 extends over 15 amino acids. V lost 4 bases to trimming and J lost 3 bases; unmatched junction nucleotides: 7. CDR3 residues: CASSDQPSGGYEQYF. In DNA, the CDR3 is TGCGCCAGCAGCGACCAACCTAGCGGGGGCTACGAGCAGTACTTC.

The genes are TRBV18 and TRBJ1-4; D is possibly TRBD1 (5 bases). The V gene's germline CDR1 is KGHSH and CDR2 LQKENI. The V and J ends lost 1 base and 5 bases respectively, with 11 bases between them. This CDR3 is 15 amino acids long. CDR3 loop: CASSPQEGPNEKLFF. CDR3 nucleotides: TGTGCCAGCTCACCACAGGAGGGGCCCAATGAAAAACTGTTTTTT.

This clone appeared a few times. The rearrangement links TRBV6-5 to TRBJ1-5; D is unclear. Germline CDR1 reads MNHEY; CDR2 reads SVGAGI. CDR3 size: 15 residues. V was cut by 6 bases and J by 0 bases, with 12 bases left in between. This CDR3 is CASSPSDYSNQPQHF. The CDR3 DNA is TGTGCCAGCAGCCCCAGCGATTATAGCAATCAGCCCCAGCATTTT.

Only one count was recorded for this clone. The CDR3 is CASSHPLRGIYEQYF. CDR3 DNA: TGCGCCAGCAGCCACCCACTCAGGGGGATCTACGAGCAGTACTTC. The gene calls are TRBV4-1 and TRBJ2-7, with 7 bases fitting TRBD1. Trimming cost V 3 bases and J 3 bases; bases outside gene matches: 8. The germline gives CDR1 MGHRA, CDR2 YSYEKL. The CDR3 consists of 15 residues.

The CDR3 reads CASKYTLEKLFF. In nucleotides, the CDR3 is TGTGCCAGCAAGTACACGCTTGAAAAACTGTTTTTT. The genes are TRBV2 and TRBJ1-4; D not resolved. Trimming stripped 7 bases from V and 7 bases from J, with 10 bases between. The CDR3 contains 12 residues. In germline, CDR1 is SNHLY, CDR2 FYNNEI. Supplemented by reference TRBV2 and TRBJ1-4, the full variable domain reads EPEVTQTPSHQVTQMGQEVILRCVPISNHLYFYWYRQILGQKVEFLVSFYNNEISEKSEIFDDQFSVERPDGSNFTLKIRSTKLEDSAMYFCASKYTLEKLFFGSGTQLSVL.

This chain joins TRBV24-1 and TRBJ2-4; D is possibly TRBD2 (5 bases). The V gene's germline CDR1 is KGHDR and CDR2 SFDVKD. V dropped 3 bases and J dropped 1 base, with 9 bases sitting between them. The CDR3 extends over 15 amino acids. The DNA for the CDR3 is TGTGCCACCAGTGATAGTCGGGATGCCAAAAACATTCAGTACTTC. Protein sequence: CATSDSRDAKNIQYF.